This T cell receptor (beta chain) was obtained from a study of cytomegalovirus exposure and HLA in healthy donors. PCR amplification relied on 60 Vbeta primers (plus 13 Jbeta primers). Generated by immunoSEQ multiplex PCR, the TCRdb table keeps only in-frame clones and is missing some. The table shows 150,000 to 200,000 clones, with approximately 79% occurring only once. From germline, CDR1 is MNHEY and CDR2 SMNVEV (reference sequence). V was trimmed by 0 bases and J by 0 bases, leaving 9 bases between them. The CDR3 runs 16 residues. The donors (healthy individuals) were bone marrow donors. This clone came up a few times. Antigen: not known. Study findings and constraints: A later examination showed that TCR association rates differed by HLA locus, with DRB1 most and HLA-C fewest. CMV serostatus was the only immune exposure information that was available. Three CMV-associated chains proved CMV antigen-specific in vitro.

The TCR sequence derives from a man aged 40-50 years in good health and CMV-seropositive. This chain uses TRBV27 with TRBJ1-5; TRBD1 is a possible D gene (6 bases). The specimen was PBMCs. The CDR3 region has the DNA TGTGCCAGCAGTTTATCGGCAGGGGATAGCAATCAGCCCCAGCATTTT. Translated: CASSLSAGDSNQPQHF.